This entry lists 8 T cell receptor beta chains sequenced from one sample in a study of OX40 agonist ivuxolimab in advanced cancers. Clones were sequenced by immunoSEQ multiplex PCR, and TCRdb holds only the in-frame ones, with some missing. Among 9,500 to 13,000 clones listed, 75% to 85% were seen once. Sequences were derived from CD4+ or CD8+ T cells sorted from blood, sampled in a trial of the OX40 agonist ivuxolimab. These receptors all stem from an adult with an advanced solid tumor such as melanoma, head and neck, liver or kidney cancer.

The table lists this clone with a count of one. CDR3 residues: CASSAGQEREQYF. The DNA for the CDR3 is TGTGCCAGCAGCGCTGGACAGGAACGCGAGCAGTACTTC. The V gene is TRBV7-9, the J gene TRBJ2-7, with TRBD1 matching 7 bases. CDR3 length: 13 amino acids. Germline loops: CDR1 SEHNR, CDR2 FQNEAQ (reference sequence). V shed 5 bases, J shed 6 bases, and the junction held 7 bases outside the gene matches.

V gene TRBV28 combines with J gene TRBJ1-4, with TRBD1 matching over 7 bases. The CDR3 contains 14 residues. The ends lost 6 bases at V and 7 bases at J; junction bases unmatched: 8. CDR1 MDHEN and CDR2 SYDVKM come from the germline V gene. CDR3 in amino acids: CASRLQGGGEKLFF. The CDR3 nucleotides read TGTGCCAGCAGACTTCAGGGGGGGGGTGAAAAACTGTTTTTT.

V is TRBV4-1 and J is TRBJ2-3; 7 bases line up with TRBD2. J gave up 2 bases and V 7 bases, and 12 bases lay outside the gene matches. CDR3 size: 16 residues. CDR1 MGHRA and CDR2 YSYEKL come from the germline V gene. CDR3 loop: CASTAASGGNTDTQYF. CDR3 bases: TGCGCCAGCACGGCAGCGTCGGGGGGTAACACAGATACGCAGTATTTT.

V is TRBV7-8 and J is TRBJ2-3, with 11 bases identical to TRBD2. With V trimmed by 5 bases and J by 5 bases, 9 bases remained unmatched. Germline V gene data show CDR1 as SGHVS and CDR2 as FQNEAQ. CDR3 length equals 16 residues. The CDR3 DNA is TGTGCCAGCAGCCTAAAGACTAGCGGGGATGGAGATACGCAGTATTTT. Its protein is CASSLKTSGDGDTQYF.

The J gene is TRBJ1-2, the V gene TRBV29-1; D unclear. This CDR3 is built from 12 residues. Trimming stripped 7 bases from V and 3 bases from J, with 12 bases between. CDR1 is SQVTM and CDR2 is ANQGSEA in the germline V gene. Here the CDR3 reads CSAPLRDYGYTF. The CDR3, as DNA: TGCAGCGCCCCTCTCCGGGACTATGGCTACACCTTC.

This rearrangement joins TRBV19 to TRBJ2-5; D not certain. The CDR3 runs to 15 residues. The V and J ends lost 6 bases and 9 bases respectively, with 23 bases between them. Germline V lookup: CDR1 LNHDA, CDR2 SQIVND (reference sequence). Written as DNA, the CDR3 is TGTGCCAGTAGCGTTCGAGAAGAAATGTTGAAGGCCCAGTACTTC. This sequence encodes CASSVREEMLKAQYF.

This clone was detected a few times. The genes are TRBV9 and TRBJ2-1, with 7 bases identical to TRBD2. The CDR3 covers 17 residues. The V and J ends lost 0 bases and 4 bases, in that order; junction bases with no gene match: 10. Germline V gene lookup returns CDR1 SGDLS and CDR2 YYNGEE. As DNA, the CDR3 is TGTGCCAGCAGCGTAGGCTCCCTTGGCGGGGGATACAATGAGCAGTTCTTC. This translates into CASSVGSLGGGYNEQFF.

The gene calls are TRBV28 and TRBJ2-1; D is possibly TRBD1 or TRBD2 (5 bases each). CDR1 is MDHEN and CDR2 is SYDVKM in the germline V gene. The CDR3 loop spans 16 amino acids. The V end lost 5 bases, the J end lost 8 bases, and 22 bases lay between the germline ends. In DNA form, the CDR3 reads TGTGCCAGCAGTCAGCGGCCTGTGTGGGGCGCGGATGAGCAGTTCTTC. Translating it yields CASSQRPVWGADEQFF.